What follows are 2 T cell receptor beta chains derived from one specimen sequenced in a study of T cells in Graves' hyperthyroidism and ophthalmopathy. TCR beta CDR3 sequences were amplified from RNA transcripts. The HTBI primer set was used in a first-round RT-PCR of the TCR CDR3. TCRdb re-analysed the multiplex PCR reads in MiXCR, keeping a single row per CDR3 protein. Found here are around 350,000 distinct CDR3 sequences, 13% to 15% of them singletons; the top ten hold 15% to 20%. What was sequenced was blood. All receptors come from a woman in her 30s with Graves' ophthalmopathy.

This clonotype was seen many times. This chain's CDR3 is CASSVKGGSYGYTF. In DNA, the CDR3 is TGTGCCAGCAGCGTCAAGGGAGGGTCATATGGCTACACCTTC. The J gene is TRBJ1-2, the V gene TRBV9, with D unclear. Per germline, CDR1 SGDLS and CDR2 YYNGEE. The CDR3 is 14 residues long. The V gene lost 2 bases and the J gene lost 5 bases, with 13 bases spanning the gap.

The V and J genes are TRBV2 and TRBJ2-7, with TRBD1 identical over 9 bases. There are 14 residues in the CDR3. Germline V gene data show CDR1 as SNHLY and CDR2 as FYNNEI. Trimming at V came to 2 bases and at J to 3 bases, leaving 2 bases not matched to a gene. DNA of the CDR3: TGTGCCAGCAGTGAACAGGGACAGGGCTACGAGCAGTACTTC. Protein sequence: CASSEQGQGYEQYF.